The rows below give T cell receptor beta chains drawn from one sample of a study of shared clonotypes between healthy human individuals. Profiling relied on immunoSEQ multiplex PCR, and the TCRdb table lists in-frame clones only, not all of them. The sample yields over a million clones, about 80% seen once. What was sequenced was memory CD4+ T cells from PBMCs. Source of these receptors: a man between 18 and 35 years old in good health. Some clones in this sample may be carry-over from other donors' samples. CDR3s include the opening cysteine and the closing phenylalanine or tryptophan. A D gene is named only where the DNA matches it firmly. Rows may omit the clone size; those that give it use once, few, many or a size class.

d_call: NA
v_call: TRBV6-5
clone_size: NA
j_call: TRBJ2-1
cdr3_aa: CASALGRPSEQFF
cdr3_nt: TGTGCCAGCGCCCTTGGTAGGCCCAGTGAGCAGTTCTTC

d_call: TRBD2
v_call: TRBV11-2
clone_size: NA
j_call: TRBJ2-1
cdr3_aa: CASSFPGLASYNEQFF
cdr3_nt: TGTGCCAGCAGCTTCCCGGGACTAGCCTCCTACAATGAGCAGTTCTTC

d_call: NA
v_call: TRBV7-2
clone_size: NA
j_call: TRBJ1-5
cdr3_aa: CASSLGVGPQHF
cdr3_nt: TGTGCCAGCAGCTTAGGGGTCGGTCCCCAGCATTTT

d_call: TRBD2
v_call: TRBV7-9
clone_size: NA
j_call: TRBJ2-7
cdr3_aa: CASSFFGRSSYEQYF
cdr3_nt: TGTGCCAGCAGCTTTTTCGGGAGGAGCTCCTACGAGCAGTACTTC

d_call: TRBD2
v_call: TRBV29-1
clone_size: few
j_call: TRBJ2-1
cdr3_aa: CSVERASGRVRGEQFF
cdr3_nt: TGCAGCGTTGAACGCGCTAGCGGGAGGGTTCGGGGTGAGCAGTTCTTC

d_call: NA
v_call: TRBV4-2
clone_size: NA
j_call: TRBJ2-3
cdr3_aa: CASSQGINTDTQYF
cdr3_nt: TGTGCCAGCAGCCAAGGAATAAACACAGATACGCAGTATTTT

d_call: NA
v_call: TRBV21-1
clone_size: NA
j_call: TRBJ2-1
cdr3_aa: CASSKGGRILYNEQFF
cdr3_nt: TGTGCCAGCAGCAAAGGAGGTCGAATCCTTTACAATGAGCAGTTCTTC

d_call: NA
v_call: TRBV21-1
clone_size: NA
j_call: TRBJ2-1
cdr3_aa: CASSMTPRASFEQFF
cdr3_nt: TGTGCCAGCAGCATGACCCCGAGGGCTAGCTTTGAGCAGTTCTTC

d_call: TRBD2
v_call: TRBV7-3
clone_size: NA
j_call: TRBJ2-7
cdr3_aa: CASSLKRGSSYEQYF
cdr3_nt: TGTGCCAGCAGCTTAAAGCGGGGGAGCTCCTACGAGCAGTACTTC

d_call: NA
v_call: TRBV28
clone_size: once
j_call: TRBJ2-2
cdr3_aa: CAGSGGNTGELFF
cdr3_nt: TGTGCCGGATCTGGGGGGAACACCGGGGAGCTGTTTTTT

d_call: NA
v_call: TRBV7-9
clone_size: NA
j_call: TRBJ1-1
cdr3_aa: CASARRGNTEAFF
cdr3_nt: TGTGCCAGCGCAAGGCGGGGGAACACTGAAGCTTTCTTT

d_call: NA
v_call: TRBV6-1
clone_size: NA
j_call: TRBJ2-6
cdr3_aa: CASSEPRGRDGANVLTF
cdr3_nt: TGTGCCAGCAGTGAACCTCGGGGCCGGGATGGGGCCAACGTCCTGACTTTC

d_call: NA
v_call: TRBV6-5
clone_size: NA
j_call: TRBJ1-1
cdr3_aa: CASSPDPDTGAFF
cdr3_nt: TGTGCCAGCAGCCCCGACCCGGATACTGGAGCTTTCTTT

d_call: TRBD2
v_call: TRBV28
clone_size: NA
j_call: TRBJ2-1
cdr3_aa: CASSLTSGRINEQFF
cdr3_nt: TGTGCCAGCAGTTTGACTAGCGGGAGAATTAATGAGCAGTTCTTC

d_call: TRBD1
v_call: TRBV19
clone_size: NA
j_call: TRBJ1-2
cdr3_aa: CASSPGQGLSGYTF
cdr3_nt: TGTGCCAGTTCCCCGGGACAGGGATTGTCTGGCTACACCTTC

d_call: NA
v_call: TRBV19
clone_size: NA
j_call: TRBJ2-5
cdr3_aa: CASSWGRAGETQYF
cdr3_nt: TGTGCCAGTTCATGGGGCAGGGCAGGAGAGACCCAGTACTTC

d_call: NA
v_call: TRBV9
clone_size: NA
j_call: TRBJ2-1
cdr3_aa: CASSVGGATYNEQFF
cdr3_nt: TGTGCCAGCAGCGTAGGAGGGGCGACGTACAATGAGCAGTTCTTC

d_call: NA
v_call: TRBV18
clone_size: NA
j_call: TRBJ2-3
cdr3_aa: CASSPPGVTDTQYF
cdr3_nt: TGTGCCAGCTCACCACCGGGGGTCACAGATACGCAGTATTTT

d_call: NA
v_call: TRBV6-5
clone_size: NA
j_call: TRBJ2-7
cdr3_aa: CASSKGTVSSYEQYF
cdr3_nt: TGTGCCAGCAGTAAAGGGACGGTGAGCTCCTACGAGCAGTACTTC

d_call: TRBD1
v_call: TRBV7-9
clone_size: NA
j_call: TRBJ1-4
cdr3_aa: CASSSWDRENEKLFF
cdr3_nt: TGTGCCAGCAGCTCATGGGACAGGGAAAATGAAAAACTGTTTTTT

d_call: NA
v_call: TRBV6-6
clone_size: NA
j_call: TRBJ2-3
cdr3_aa: CASRLTDTQYF
cdr3_nt: TGTGCCAGCCGCCTGACAGATACGCAGTATTTT

d_call: NA
v_call: TRBV4-3
clone_size: many
j_call: TRBJ1-3
cdr3_aa: CASSQEARVAGNTIYF
cdr3_nt: TGCGCCAGCAGCCAAGAAGCTAGGGTGGCTGGAAACACCATATATTTT

d_call: TRBD2
v_call: TRBV5-1
clone_size: NA
j_call: TRBJ2-7
cdr3_aa: CASSLEVGLAPGEQYF
cdr3_nt: TGCGCCAGCAGCTTGGAAGTGGGACTAGCACCAGGCGAGCAGTACTTC

d_call: NA
v_call: TRBV7-9
clone_size: NA
j_call: TRBJ2-7
cdr3_aa: CASSLAGGLGGEQYF
cdr3_nt: TGTGCCAGCAGCTTAGCAGGAGGGCTCGGGGGCGAGCAGTACTTC

d_call: TRBD2
v_call: TRBV11-1
clone_size: NA
j_call: TRBJ2-3
cdr3_aa: CAGSKSGTSTDTQYF
cdr3_nt: TGTGCAGGATCCAAGAGCGGGACTAGCACAGATACGCAGTATTTT

d_call: TRBD2
v_call: TRBV7-2
clone_size: NA
j_call: TRBJ2-5
cdr3_aa: CASSLGMLAGGETQYF
cdr3_nt: TGTGCCAGCAGCTTAGGAATGCTAGCGGGAGGAGAGACCCAGTACTTC

d_call: NA
v_call: TRBV6-5
clone_size: NA
j_call: TRBJ2-2
cdr3_aa: CASSYPGTGELFF
cdr3_nt: TGTGCCAGCAGTTATCCGGGGACCGGGGAGCTGTTTTTT

d_call: TRBD1
v_call: TRBV5-1
clone_size: NA
j_call: TRBJ2-7
cdr3_aa: CASSLGTGANEQYF
cdr3_nt: TGCGCCAGCAGCTTGGGGACAGGAGCGAACGAGCAGTACTTC

d_call: TRBD1
v_call: TRBV27
clone_size: once
j_call: TRBJ2-6
cdr3_aa: CASSSTGGPSFSGANVLTF
cdr3_nt: TGTGCCAGCAGTTCAACAGGGGGGCCTAGCTTCTCTGGGGCCAACGTCCTGACTTTC

d_call: NA
v_call: TRBV19
clone_size: once
j_call: TRBJ1-5
cdr3_aa: CASSTTPNRGGSYQPQHF
cdr3_nt: TGTGCCAGTAGTACAACGCCCAACCGGGGAGGGAGCTATCAGCCCCAGCATTTT

d_call: NA
v_call: TRBV2
clone_size: NA
j_call: TRBJ1-5
cdr3_aa: CASREQGGSVGPQHF
cdr3_nt: TGTGCCAGCAGAGAGCAGGGAGGTAGTGTCGGGCCCCAGCATTTT

d_call: NA
v_call: TRBV9
clone_size: NA
j_call: TRBJ1-2
cdr3_aa: CASSEGVISNYGYTF
cdr3_nt: TGTGCCAGCAGCGAGGGGGTCATATCTAACTATGGCTACACCTTC

d_call: NA
v_call: TRBV9
clone_size: NA
j_call: TRBJ1-2
cdr3_aa: CASSPQGIYYGYTF
cdr3_nt: TGTGCCAGCAGCCCTCAGGGAATCTACTATGGCTACACCTTC

d_call: TRBD2
v_call: TRBV5-4
clone_size: NA
j_call: TRBJ2-3
cdr3_aa: CASSLVASGGDTQYF
cdr3_nt: TGTGCCAGCAGCTTGGTGGCTAGCGGCGGGGATACGCAGTATTTT

d_call: TRBD2
v_call: TRBV29-1
clone_size: NA
j_call: TRBJ2-7
cdr3_aa: CSVGGGTRVHEQYF
cdr3_nt: TGCAGCGTTGGTGGGGGGACTAGAGTTCACGAGCAGTACTTC

d_call: NA
v_call: TRBV7-6
clone_size: many
j_call: TRBJ1-1
cdr3_aa: CASSFEYKTEAFF
cdr3_nt: TGTGCCAGCAGCTTTGAGTATAAGACTGAAGCTTTCTTT

d_call: NA
v_call: TRBV5-6
clone_size: once
j_call: TRBJ2-3
cdr3_aa: CASSLDPPDTQYF
cdr3_nt: TGTGCCAGCAGCTTGGACCCCCCAGATACGCAGTATTTT

d_call: NA
v_call: TRBV27
clone_size: NA
j_call: TRBJ2-3
cdr3_aa: CASSPLRSGGTDTQYF
cdr3_nt: TGTGCCAGCAGCCCTCTCCGGAGCGGTGGCACAGATACGCAGTATTTT

d_call: TRBD1
v_call: TRBV5-1
clone_size: NA
j_call: TRBJ2-3
cdr3_aa: CASSRTGTSTDTQYF
cdr3_nt: TGCGCCAGCAGCCGGACAGGCACTAGCACAGATACGCAGTATTTT

d_call: NA
v_call: TRBV5-1
clone_size: NA
j_call: TRBJ2-4
cdr3_aa: CASSLEWSGGRNIQYF
cdr3_nt: TGCGCCAGCAGCTTGGAATGGTCTGGGGGCAGGAACATTCAGTACTTC

d_call: TRBD1
v_call: TRBV28
clone_size: many
j_call: TRBJ2-1
cdr3_aa: CASSSGQDNNEQFF
cdr3_nt: TGTGCCAGCAGCTCGGGACAGGACAACAATGAGCAGTTCTTC

d_call: TRBD2
v_call: TRBV4-2
clone_size: NA
j_call: TRBJ2-7
cdr3_aa: CASSQLLREGHYEQYF
cdr3_nt: TGTGCCAGCAGCCAATTGTTGCGGGAGGGTCACTACGAGCAGTACTTC

d_call: TRBD1
v_call: TRBV27
clone_size: few
j_call: TRBJ1-1
cdr3_aa: CASSFQGGIEAFF
cdr3_nt: TGTGCCAGCAGTTTCCAGGGGGGCATTGAAGCTTTCTTT

d_call: NA
v_call: TRBV18
clone_size: NA
j_call: TRBJ1-3
cdr3_aa: CASSRLGTPGNTIYF
cdr3_nt: TGTGCCAGCTCACGTCTAGGGACACCTGGAAACACCATATATTTT

d_call: NA
v_call: TRBV6-5
clone_size: NA
j_call: TRBJ2-3
cdr3_aa: CASSYSNGGTDTQYF
cdr3_nt: TGTGCCAGCAGTTACTCTAACGGAGGCACAGATACGCAGTATTTT

d_call: NA
v_call: TRBV19
clone_size: NA
j_call: TRBJ1-2
cdr3_aa: CASSPGAREIIYGYAF
cdr3_nt: TGTGCCAGTAGTCCCGGGGCTCGGGAGATCATCTATGGCTACGCCTTC

d_call: NA
v_call: TRBV27
clone_size: NA
j_call: TRBJ2-5
cdr3_aa: CASSEGETQYF
cdr3_nt: TGTGCCAGCAGTGAGGGAGAGACCCAGTACTTC

d_call: TRBD2
v_call: TRBV19
clone_size: NA
j_call: TRBJ2-3
cdr3_aa: CASSLQGTSGRAQDTQYF
cdr3_nt: TGTGCCAGTAGTTTACAGGGGACTAGCGGGAGGGCACAAGATACGCAGTATTTT

d_call: NA
v_call: TRBV7-9
clone_size: NA
j_call: TRBJ2-3
cdr3_aa: CASSFRGSGADTQYF
cdr3_nt: TGTGCCAGCAGCTTCCGGGGGAGTGGGGCAGATACGCAGTATTTT

d_call: TRBD2
v_call: TRBV28
clone_size: NA
j_call: TRBJ2-5
cdr3_aa: CASSFGPSGIAETQYF
cdr3_nt: TGTGCCAGCAGTTTTGGGCCTAGCGGGATAGCAGAGACCCAGTACTTC

d_call: NA
v_call: TRBV21-1
clone_size: NA
j_call: TRBJ2-7
cdr3_aa: CASTSGTGDAYEQYF
cdr3_nt: TGTGCCAGCACTTCCGGGACAGGGGACGCCTACGAGCAGTACTTC